This T cell receptor beta chain was recorded in a study of blood T cell repertoires in COVID-19 (dated by TCRdb to the early 2020s). In terms of the full investigation: Samples from collaborators originated in the United States, Italy and Spain and spanned both the acute and convalescent phases of COVID-19. The samples were drawn from the first 160 participants of the ongoing ImmuneRACE study and from some 1,300 subjects provided by 6 global collaborators. HLA class I and class II types, where available, came from metadata supplied by the sample provider rather than from assay-based typing. Sample metadata almost always included a de-identified subject ID, COVID-19 status, age in years and sex. Subjects who had been exposed to COVID-19, were actively infected with it, or had recovered from it provided the deeply sampled blood TCRbeta repertoires that made up the dataset. The repertoires were released in a freely available public database intended as a resource for research on the immune response to SARS-CoV-2. The material from the prospective study consisted of cDNA or gDNA derived from T cells, B-cell-depleted T cells, or PBMCs. What the research found in general, with its limitations: How much clinical and demographic metadata was included differed by source and by participant, and the metadata was provided uncurated.

Based on the germline V gene, the CDR1 and CDR2 sequences are SGDLS and YYNGEE. After removal of 0 bases from V and 4 bases from J, the junction retains 2 bases not matched to a gene. Including the terminal cysteine and phenylalanine, the CDR3 comprises 15 residues. Solely the CDR3 DNA is kept, with 45 bases framed from the first base. A word on this clone: Its binding antigen is unknown. No per-base quality is available; no much larger clone lies one base away.

Samples from volunteer blood donors who had recovered from COVID-19 were contributed by a second Seattle source. Whole blood was collected in K2EDTA tubes by collaborating institutions according to the institutions' own protocols. For TCRbeta analysis, collaborator samples were shipped as frozen whole blood, as isolated PBMCs, or as DNA extracted from either sample type. TCRbeta CDR3 regions were amplified from genomic DNA by means of the immunoSEQ Assay, a bias-controlled multiplex PCR. In the paper's pipeline: The number of nucleated cells in each sample was estimated from the amplification of reference gene primers within the assay. To quantify the absolute abundance of each unique TCRbeta CDR3 rearrangement, sequence reads were collapsed and filtered. For each sample, productive Simpson clonality was calculated as the square root of Simpson's diversity index over productive rearrangements. TCRdb provides this immuneACCESS table in a form limited to in-frame rearrangements. Some clones are lacking; in checked studies, under half of them reflect an unresolved V gene, and why the rest are absent is not known. V and J calls and clone size are given by that table; D and trimming were obtained from the DNA. The sample table shows about 190,000 clones, and approximately 87% are seen once. The top ten constitute 0.7% to 0.9% of the sample.

Source material: peripheral blood. The sequence derives from a woman aged 18-35 years who had recovered from COVID-19. In this chain, TRBV9 is recombined with TRBJ2-1, and 9 junctional nucleotides match TRBD1. The sequenced DNA is TGTGCCAGCAGCGTAGAACAGGGGGCTTACAATGAGCAGTTCTTC. Its translation is CASSVEQGAYNEQFF.